The rows below give T cell receptor beta chains drawn from one sample of a study of monozygotic twins with inflammatory bowel disease. TCRdb reprocessed the 5' RACE reads and keeps a single row for each CDR3 protein, giving no DNA. In total, the table holds around 450,000 distinct CDR3 sequences. The sequencing input was blood. These receptors originate from a human donor with ulcerative colitis or Crohn's disease, or a healthy co-twin of an affected twin (not recorded which). The CDR3 runs from the conserved cysteine through the conserved F or W.

CDR3aa,v_gene,j_gene
CASSFVGQPQHF,TRBV5-6,TRBJ1-5
CASSTWTGVVTEAFF,TRBV19,TRBJ1-1
CASSSQTNTEAFF,TRBV7-3,TRBJ1-1
CASSPSDRNIQYF,TRBV18,TRBJ2-4
CAISESPGLAGGSLYEQYF,TRBV10-3,TRBJ2-7
CSAPAGRTDTQYF,TRBV20-1,TRBJ2-3
CASSLAPGNNEKLFF,TRBV5-6,TRBJ1-4
CASSISGLAGGVRLTYEQYF,TRBV5-1,TRBJ2-7
CASRDSTTYGYTF,TRBV7-9,TRBJ1-2
CASSLERVQETQYF,TRBV5-1,TRBJ2-5
CSARGHRGIGPGELFF,TRBV20-1,TRBJ2-2
CASAPGTAGYNEQFF,TRBV7-2,TRBJ2-1
CASRLTSGGMGEQFF,TRBV4-2,TRBJ2-1
CSVEEGQGETSYEQYF,TRBV29-1,TRBJ2-7
CASSPRADYGYTF,TRBV18,TRBJ1-2
CASSPNQGDNEQFF,TRBV18,TRBJ2-1
CASSLSSEHYGYTF,TRBV7-2,TRBJ1-2
CASSFLPSGSGEQYF,TRBV7-9,TRBJ2-7
CAAGGQETQYF,TRBV30,TRBJ2-5
CASSTNTGGDSPLHF,TRBV27,TRBJ1-6
CSARTLEGYEQFF,TRBV20-1,TRBJ2-1
CAWSIEPYNSPLHF,TRBV30,TRBJ1-6
CASSPTDLSSYEQYF,TRBV5-6,TRBJ2-7
CASSQDVSSYNEQFF,TRBV4-1,TRBJ2-1
CATSRSTGGDSPLHF,TRBV15,TRBJ1-6
CASSRTTGDLNYGYTF,TRBV5-1,TRBJ1-2
CASSLALVGSPLHF,TRBV7-2,TRBJ1-6
CASSYGSRPPSPLHF,TRBV6-5,TRBJ1-6
CASSLGDAKNIQYF,TRBV11-1,TRBJ2-4
CASSPVAGGYNEQFF,TRBV7-6,TRBJ2-1
CASSTKGEGYNEQFF,TRBV7-3,TRBJ2-1
CASNLLAGAGELFF,TRBV19,TRBJ2-2
CASSILLGYWGEQFF,TRBV19,TRBJ2-1
CASSLATSGTYTGELFF,TRBV7-9,TRBJ2-2
CAISTGTDSGANVLTF,TRBV10-3,TRBJ2-6
CASKFTGQGLSGANVLTF,TRBV6-2/TRBV6-3,TRBJ2-6
CASSYSRGREAFF,TRBV6-5,TRBJ1-1
CASSQDSASARISYNEQFF,TRBV14,TRBJ2-1
CASSLGGLAGLETQYF,TRBV7-2,TRBJ2-5
CASSFTGTDYNEQFF,TRBV5-6,TRBJ2-1
CASSFGGFGEAFF,TRBV5-4,TRBJ1-1
CASSVGTSGTPSTDTQYF,TRBV9,TRBJ2-3
CASSYSRSGGGYTQYF,TRBV6-5,TRBJ2-3
CASSWDLAQPQHF,TRBV7-8,TRBJ1-5
CAWASGSYTGELFF,TRBV30,TRBJ2-2
CATDSKYNSYEQYF,TRBV6-1,TRBJ2-7
CASSQAGGAGTEAFF,TRBV14,TRBJ1-1
CASSSDVYEQYF,TRBV6-5,TRBJ2-7
CASSQARQGLGNTIYF,TRBV14,TRBJ1-3
CASSERGTGTGAPRPQHF,TRBV6-1,TRBJ1-5
CVSSLAEGIFTDTQYF,TRBV7-2,TRBJ2-3
CASSLSTNEQFF,TRBV7-6,TRBJ2-1
CASSLVTGAYEQYF,TRBV7-2,TRBJ2-7
CASSYSTRACNEQYF,TRBV6-5,TRBJ2-7
CASTTQGAPGANVLTF,TRBV12-3/TRBV12-4,TRBJ2-6
CASSLERGPQYF,TRBV7-2,TRBJ2-5
CASRDTYTEAFF,TRBV6-2/TRBV6-3,TRBJ1-1
CASSKRTGRGTEAFF,TRBV3-1,TRBJ1-1
CASSSGQGVNTGELFF,TRBV5-1,TRBJ2-2